A selection of T cell receptor beta chains follows, all from one sample in a study of blood T cell repertoires in COVID-19. Using immunoSEQ multiplex PCR, the repertoire was profiled, and TCRdb retains in-frame clones only, with some absent. The sample lists about 200,000 clones; around 82% were seen once. Sample: peripheral blood. The receptors here all came from a woman aged 40 to 55 with acute or convalescent COVID-19. CDR3s include the opening cysteine and the closing phenylalanine or tryptophan. Each record gives: CDR3 protein, CDR3 DNA, D gene, clone size, V gene, J gene. D genes are given only for firm matches. The size field is filled for only some rows; it gives once, few, many or a size class.

cdr3_aa: CASSLGAGSGNIQYF; cdr3_nt: TGTGCCAGCAGCTTAGGGGCTGGTTCAGGAAACATTCAGTACTTC; d_call: -; clone_size: -; v_call: TRBV7-6; j_call: TRBJ2-4
cdr3_aa: CASSLEGQGNQPQHF; cdr3_nt: TGTGCCAGCAGCTTAGAAGGACAGGGGAATCAGCCCCAGCATTTT; d_call: TRBD1; clone_size: once; v_call: TRBV7-2; j_call: TRBJ1-5
cdr3_aa: CATTETPSTDTQYF; cdr3_nt: TGTGCCACAACGGAGACCCCATCCACAGATACGCAGTATTTT; d_call: -; clone_size: -; v_call: TRBV19; j_call: TRBJ2-3
cdr3_aa: CASSHQSPSVGYTF; cdr3_nt: TGTGCCAGCAGCCACCAAAGTCCGAGCGTTGGCTACACCTTC; d_call: -; clone_size: once; v_call: TRBV3-1/TRBV3-2; j_call: TRBJ1-2
cdr3_aa: CASSRQGGADTQYF; cdr3_nt: TGTGCCAGCAGTCGCCAGGGAGGCGCAGATACGCAGTATTTT; d_call: -; clone_size: -; v_call: TRBV6-2/TRBV6-3; j_call: TRBJ2-3
cdr3_aa: CASSLAYGINQPQHF; cdr3_nt: TGTGCCAGCAGCTTGGCATACGGGATCAATCAGCCCCAGCATTTT; d_call: -; clone_size: -; v_call: TRBV5-5; j_call: TRBJ1-5
cdr3_aa: CASSLDGTGFNEQFF; cdr3_nt: TGTGCCAGCAGCTTGGACGGGACAGGGTTCAATGAGCAGTTCTTC; d_call: TRBD1; clone_size: few; v_call: TRBV11-1; j_call: TRBJ2-1
cdr3_aa: CATSRATDVGEKLFF; cdr3_nt: TGTGCCACCAGCAGAGCCACAGATGTAGGTGAAAAACTGTTTTTT; d_call: -; clone_size: -; v_call: TRBV15; j_call: TRBJ1-4
cdr3_aa: CASSLRVYYEQYF; cdr3_nt: TGTGCCAGCAGTCTCCGGGTCTACTACGAGCAGTACTTC; d_call: -; clone_size: -; v_call: TRBV27; j_call: TRBJ2-7
cdr3_aa: CASSIMEPGGTQYF; cdr3_nt: TGTGCCAGCAGTATTATGGAACCAGGGGGGACGCAGTATTTT; d_call: -; clone_size: -; v_call: TRBV28; j_call: TRBJ2-3
cdr3_aa: CASSVRQVEDTQYF; cdr3_nt: TGTGCCAGCAGCGTCCGACAAGTTGAGGATACGCAGTATTTT; d_call: -; clone_size: -; v_call: TRBV9; j_call: TRBJ2-3
cdr3_aa: CASSPLGGRNTEAFF; cdr3_nt: TGTGCCAGCAGCCCCCTCGGGGGGCGAAACACTGAAGCTTTCTTT; d_call: -; clone_size: once; v_call: TRBV3-1/TRBV3-2; j_call: TRBJ1-1
cdr3_aa: CASSLFSPNQPQHF; cdr3_nt: TGTGCCAGCAGCTTATTTTCTCCCAATCAGCCCCAGCATTTT; d_call: -; clone_size: -; v_call: TRBV7-8; j_call: TRBJ1-5
cdr3_aa: CASSLLMAGYTGELFF; cdr3_nt: TGTGCCAGCAGTTTGTTAATGGCAGGGTACACCGGGGAGCTGTTTTTT; d_call: -; clone_size: -; v_call: TRBV27; j_call: TRBJ2-2
cdr3_aa: CASSLEGLIGTEAFF; cdr3_nt: TGTGCCAGCAGCTTAGAGGGGTTAATAGGGACTGAAGCTTTCTTT; d_call: -; clone_size: -; v_call: TRBV7-8; j_call: TRBJ1-1
cdr3_aa: CASNDRGEEKLFF; cdr3_nt: TGTGCCAGCAATGACAGGGGAGAGGAAAAACTGTTTTTT; d_call: TRBD1; clone_size: few; v_call: TRBV6-6; j_call: TRBJ1-4
cdr3_aa: CASSYRDSLLEQYF; cdr3_nt: TGTGCCAGCAGCTACCGGGACAGTCTCCTCGAGCAGTACTTC; d_call: TRBD1; clone_size: -; v_call: TRBV7-2; j_call: TRBJ2-7
cdr3_aa: CASSQNSRGTGELFF; cdr3_nt: TGTGCCAGCAGCCAAAATAGTCGAGGAACCGGGGAGCTGTTTTTT; d_call: -; clone_size: -; v_call: TRBV14; j_call: TRBJ2-2
cdr3_aa: CASSPTSGVSTDTQYF; cdr3_nt: TGTGCCAGCAGCCCTACTAGCGGGGTTAGCACAGATACGCAGTATTTT; d_call: TRBD2; clone_size: once; v_call: TRBV27; j_call: TRBJ2-3
cdr3_aa: CASSRTGAGEQYF; cdr3_nt: TGCGCCAGCAGCCGGACAGGAGCTGGGGAGCAGTACTTC; d_call: TRBD1; clone_size: once; v_call: TRBV5-1; j_call: TRBJ2-7
cdr3_aa: CASSHTLREEERYGYTF; cdr3_nt: TGCGCCAGCAGCCACACCCTTCGGGAAGAAGAACGCTATGGCTACACCTTC; d_call: -; clone_size: -; v_call: TRBV4-3; j_call: TRBJ1-2
cdr3_aa: CASSPQDRGKGTGELFF; cdr3_nt: TGTGCCAGCAGCCCCCAGGACAGGGGTAAGGGCACCGGGGAGCTGTTTTTT; d_call: TRBD1; clone_size: -; v_call: TRBV9; j_call: TRBJ2-2
cdr3_aa: CAISDAGVSGNTIYF; cdr3_nt: TGTGCCATCAGTGATGCGGGTGTCTCTGGAAACACCATATATTTT; d_call: -; clone_size: -; v_call: TRBV10-3; j_call: TRBJ1-3
cdr3_aa: CASSIQGDTEAFF; cdr3_nt: TGTGCCAGTAGTATCCAGGGGGACACTGAAGCTTTCTTT; d_call: TRBD1; clone_size: few; v_call: TRBV19; j_call: TRBJ1-1
cdr3_aa: CASTQGVMNTEAFF; cdr3_nt: TGTGCCAGCACTCAGGGGGTAATGAACACTGAAGCTTTCTTT; d_call: TRBD1; clone_size: -; v_call: TRBV2; j_call: TRBJ1-1
cdr3_aa: CASSAGDGYGYTF; cdr3_nt: TGCGCCAGCAGCGCCGGGGATGGCTATGGCTACACCTTC; d_call: -; clone_size: -; v_call: TRBV5-1; j_call: TRBJ1-2
cdr3_aa: CASSVTGVNEQFF; cdr3_nt: TGTGCCAGTAGTGTTACAGGGGTCAATGAGCAGTTCTTC; d_call: TRBD1; clone_size: few; v_call: TRBV19; j_call: TRBJ2-1
cdr3_aa: CASSEYASGTREQYF; cdr3_nt: TGTGCCAGCAGTGAGTACGCTAGCGGGACTCGGGAGCAGTACTTC; d_call: TRBD2; clone_size: -; v_call: TRBV2; j_call: TRBJ2-7
cdr3_aa: CASSQARGGVSPLHF; cdr3_nt: TGTGCCAGCAGCCAAGCAAGGGGTGGGGTTTCACCCCTCCACTTT; d_call: -; clone_size: few; v_call: TRBV3-1/TRBV3-2; j_call: TRBJ1-6
cdr3_aa: CASSVSGEQFF; cdr3_nt: TGTGCCAGCAGCGTTAGCGGGGAGCAGTTCTTC; d_call: TRBD2; clone_size: -; v_call: TRBV7-2; j_call: TRBJ2-1
cdr3_aa: CSASSSRGLYNEQFF; cdr3_nt: TGCAGTGCTAGTTCGTCCAGGGGGCTTTACAATGAGCAGTTCTTC; d_call: TRBD1; clone_size: -; v_call: TRBV20-1; j_call: TRBJ2-1
cdr3_aa: CASTPRSNEKLFF; cdr3_nt: TGTGCCAGTACCCCTCGGAGTAATGAAAAACTGTTTTTT; d_call: -; clone_size: -; v_call: TRBV19; j_call: TRBJ1-4
cdr3_aa: CAWSSQPSGTIYF; cdr3_nt: TGTGCCTGGAGTAGCCAACCTTCGGGCACCATATATTTT; d_call: -; clone_size: -; v_call: TRBV30; j_call: TRBJ1-3
cdr3_aa: CASSRLRRGTKLYSGANVLTF; cdr3_nt: TGTGCCAGCAGTCGCCTCCGTAGGGGGACTAAACTCTACTCTGGGGCCAACGTCCTGACTTTC; d_call: -; clone_size: -; v_call: TRBV27; j_call: TRBJ2-6
cdr3_aa: CASRRQVISATEAFF; cdr3_nt: TGTGCCAGCAGAAGACAGGTGATTTCGGCCACTGAAGCTTTCTTT; d_call: -; clone_size: few; v_call: TRBV6-5; j_call: TRBJ1-1
cdr3_aa: CATSDDGVYGYTF; cdr3_nt: TGTGCCACCAGTGATGACGGAGTCTATGGCTACACCTTC; d_call: -; clone_size: -; v_call: TRBV24-1; j_call: TRBJ1-2
cdr3_aa: CASKPKMGDYGYTF; cdr3_nt: TGTGCCAGCAAGCCTAAGATGGGAGATTATGGCTACACCTTC; d_call: -; clone_size: -; v_call: TRBV6-5; j_call: TRBJ1-2
cdr3_aa: CASSESGDPGYTIYF; cdr3_nt: TGTGCCAGCAGTGAATCCGGAGACCCGGGATACACCATATATTTT; d_call: -; clone_size: -; v_call: TRBV25-1; j_call: TRBJ1-3
cdr3_aa: CASRGTRGSDQPQHF; cdr3_nt: TGTGCCAGCAGGGGAACGCGGGGTTCAGATCAGCCCCAGCATTTT; d_call: -; clone_size: -; v_call: TRBV2; j_call: TRBJ1-5
cdr3_aa: CASSVGTSGGAFYNEQFF; cdr3_nt: TGTGCCAGCAGCGTAGGAACTAGCGGGGGGGCTTTCTACAATGAGCAGTTCTTC; d_call: TRBD2; clone_size: -; v_call: TRBV9; j_call: TRBJ2-1
cdr3_aa: CASTSGTGVIEQFF; cdr3_nt: TGTGCCAGCACCTCCGGGACAGGGGTTATTGAGCAGTTCTTC; d_call: TRBD1; clone_size: -; v_call: TRBV7-8; j_call: TRBJ2-1
cdr3_aa: CASSLEVRDLGYTF; cdr3_nt: TGTGCCAGCAGCTTGGAGGTCCGGGATCTTGGCTACACCTTC; d_call: -; clone_size: -; v_call: TRBV5-8; j_call: TRBJ1-2
cdr3_aa: CASSLAPGQDNEQFF; cdr3_nt: TGTGCCAGCAGCTTAGCTCCGGGACAGGACAATGAGCAGTTCTTC; d_call: TRBD1; clone_size: -; v_call: TRBV7-2; j_call: TRBJ2-1
cdr3_aa: CASSSPFGLAGSGANVLTF; cdr3_nt: TGTGCCAGCAGCTCCCCCTTCGGACTAGCTGGCTCTGGGGCCAACGTCCTGACTTTC; d_call: TRBD2; clone_size: -; v_call: TRBV7-3; j_call: TRBJ2-6
cdr3_aa: CASSLDGLNYGYTF; cdr3_nt: TGCGCCAGCAGCTTGGATGGACTTAACTATGGCTACACCTTC; d_call: -; clone_size: -; v_call: TRBV5-1; j_call: TRBJ1-2
cdr3_aa: CASSLRGATDTQYF; cdr3_nt: TGTGCCAGCAGTTTACGGGGGGCCACAGATACGCAGTATTTT; d_call: -; clone_size: -; v_call: TRBV27; j_call: TRBJ2-3
cdr3_aa: CASSLGTGTEAFF; cdr3_nt: TGTGCCAGCAGCTTAGGCACGGGGACTGAAGCTTTCTTT; d_call: -; clone_size: -; v_call: TRBV11-2; j_call: TRBJ1-1
cdr3_aa: CASSVDIERGVYQPQHF; cdr3_nt: TGTGCCAGTAGTGTGGACATAGAGAGAGGTGTTTATCAGCCCCAGCATTTT; d_call: -; clone_size: -; v_call: TRBV19; j_call: TRBJ1-5
cdr3_aa: CASSRRGIDGYTF; cdr3_nt: TGTGCCAGCAGCCGTAGGGGGATTGATGGCTACACCTTC; d_call: -; clone_size: few; v_call: TRBV9; j_call: TRBJ1-2
cdr3_aa: CASSQGDARDEQFF; cdr3_nt: TGTGCCAGCAGCCAGGGCGACGCGCGTGACGAGCAGTTCTTC; d_call: -; clone_size: -; v_call: TRBV11-3; j_call: TRBJ2-1
cdr3_aa: CASSRQGFGGNTIYF; cdr3_nt: TGTGCCAGCAGCCGACAGGGGTTCGGTGGAAACACCATATATTTT; d_call: TRBD1; clone_size: few; v_call: TRBV14; j_call: TRBJ1-3
cdr3_aa: CASSFEAYNEQFF; cdr3_nt: TGTGCCAGCAGTTTTGAGGCCTACAATGAGCAGTTCTTC; d_call: -; clone_size: -; v_call: TRBV12-3/TRBV12-4; j_call: TRBJ2-1